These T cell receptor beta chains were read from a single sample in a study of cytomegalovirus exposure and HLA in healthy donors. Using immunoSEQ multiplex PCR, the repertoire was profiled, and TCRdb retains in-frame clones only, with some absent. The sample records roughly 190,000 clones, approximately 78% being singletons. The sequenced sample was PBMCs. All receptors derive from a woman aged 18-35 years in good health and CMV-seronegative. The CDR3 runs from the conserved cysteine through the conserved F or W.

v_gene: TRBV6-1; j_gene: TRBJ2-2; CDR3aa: CASIGAGELFF
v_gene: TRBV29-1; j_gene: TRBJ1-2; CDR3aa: CSVFDSNYGYTF
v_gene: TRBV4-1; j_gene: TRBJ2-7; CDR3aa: CASSPGGLANAYEQYF
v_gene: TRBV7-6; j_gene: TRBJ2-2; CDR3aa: CASSLAEGLGPGELFF
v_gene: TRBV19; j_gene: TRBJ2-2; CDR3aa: CASSVAGVNTGELFF
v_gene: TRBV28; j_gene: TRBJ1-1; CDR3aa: CASSYTGYTEAFF
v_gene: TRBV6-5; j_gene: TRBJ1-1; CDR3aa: CASSRGDRGHTEAFF
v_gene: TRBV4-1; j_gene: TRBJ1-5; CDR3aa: CASSQERQGSNQPQHF
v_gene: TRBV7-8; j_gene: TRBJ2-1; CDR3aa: CASSALASGGNEQFF
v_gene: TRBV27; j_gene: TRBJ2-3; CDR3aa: CASSLLRTSTDTQYF
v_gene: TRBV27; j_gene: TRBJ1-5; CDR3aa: CASSPAEAGNQPQHF
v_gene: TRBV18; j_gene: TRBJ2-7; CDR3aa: CASSPALAGLNEQYF
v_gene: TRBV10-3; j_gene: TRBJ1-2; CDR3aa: CAINEDNNYGYTF
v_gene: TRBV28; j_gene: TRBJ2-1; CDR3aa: CASSSGGTSGHEQFF
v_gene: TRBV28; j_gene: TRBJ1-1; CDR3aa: CASSTGQTEAFF
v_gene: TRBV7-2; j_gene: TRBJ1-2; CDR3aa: CASSFSTAFNGYTF
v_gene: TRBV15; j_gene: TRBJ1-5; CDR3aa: CATSRAGVSQPQHF
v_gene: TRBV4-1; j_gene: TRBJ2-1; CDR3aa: CASSMRQGGYNEQFF
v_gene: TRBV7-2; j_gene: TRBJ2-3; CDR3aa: CASSARGTGTDTQYF
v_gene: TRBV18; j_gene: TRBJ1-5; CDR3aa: CASSQVHLEYSNQPQHF
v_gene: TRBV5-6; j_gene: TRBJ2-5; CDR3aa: CASSLRERKETQYF
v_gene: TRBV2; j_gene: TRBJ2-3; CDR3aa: CASSEIAYTRDSSTDTQYF
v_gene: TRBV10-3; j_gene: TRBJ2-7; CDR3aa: CAISSSGRTYEQYF
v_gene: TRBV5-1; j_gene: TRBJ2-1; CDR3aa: CASSKPGLGEGNEQFF
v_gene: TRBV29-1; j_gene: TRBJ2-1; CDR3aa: CSVGGLAGGNEQFF
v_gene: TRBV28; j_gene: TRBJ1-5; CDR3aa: CASRRRGGKGNQPQHF
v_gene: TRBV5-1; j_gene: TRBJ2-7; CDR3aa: CASSQTGIYEQYF
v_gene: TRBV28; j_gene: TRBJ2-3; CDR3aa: CASSPGTSGREGMVSTDTQYF
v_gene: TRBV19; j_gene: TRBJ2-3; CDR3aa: CASSIGLADTQYF
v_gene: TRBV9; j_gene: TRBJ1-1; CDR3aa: CASSSRGMNTEAFF
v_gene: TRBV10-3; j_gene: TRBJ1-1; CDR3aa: CAISESEGVAFF
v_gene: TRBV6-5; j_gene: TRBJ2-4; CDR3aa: CASSYGTTQYF
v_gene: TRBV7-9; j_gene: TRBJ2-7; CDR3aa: CASSPEGQVSEQYF
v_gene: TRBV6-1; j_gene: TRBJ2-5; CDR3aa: CASSELAGDLETQYF
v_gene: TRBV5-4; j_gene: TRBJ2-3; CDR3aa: CASSPGLAGASTDTQYF
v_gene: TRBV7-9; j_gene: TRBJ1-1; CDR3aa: CASSSEGEGVNTEAFF
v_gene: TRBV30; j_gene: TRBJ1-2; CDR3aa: CAWSVTVGSGYGYTF